Below, 27 T cell receptor beta chains from the same sample are listed, as sequenced in a study of cytotoxic CD8 clonotypes in ibrutinib-treated CLL. Profiling relied on immunoSEQ multiplex PCR, and the TCRdb table lists in-frame clones only, not all of them. The sample holds some 130,000 clones, roughly 84% seen once. Source: PBMCs, taken after 24 months of ibrutinib treatment. The receptors derive from a human donor with chronic lymphocytic leukemia.

The rearrangement uses TRBV6-5 and TRBJ1-3; a possible D gene is TRBD1 (6 bases). Germline CDR1 MNHEY, CDR2 SVGAGI. Trimming cost V 11 bases and J 4 bases, with 12 bases left between them. The CDR3 is 12 amino acids. The CDR3 sequence: CAAQGDGNTIYF. The CDR3 DNA sequence: TGTGCCGCACAGGGTGACGGAAACACCATATATTTT.

The CDR3 protein is CASSSDPTGLYGYTF. Written as DNA, the CDR3 is TGTGCCAGCAGTTCCGATCCTACAGGACTGTATGGCTACACCTTC. The rearrangement links TRBV6-6 to TRBJ1-2; possibly TRBD1 for D (5 bases). V was cut by 4 bases and J by 5 bases, with 17 bases left in between. The CDR3 extends over 15 amino acids. Germline V gene sequence: CDR1 MNHNY, CDR2 SVGAGI (reference sequence).

This chain joins TRBV6-5 and TRBJ1-1; the match to TRBD1 covers 7 bases. Germline values: CDR1 MNHEY, CDR2 SVGAGI. This CDR3 contains 14 residues. The V gene end was trimmed by 6 bases and the J gene end by 0 bases; junction bases not matched to a gene: 4. The DNA of the CDR3 is TGTGCCAGCAGCCGACAGGGTCTGAACACTGAAGCTTTCTTT. Residues: CASSRQGLNTEAFF.

The rearrangement links TRBV30 to TRBJ2-7; maybe TRBD1 (6 bases). Germline V gene lookup returns CDR1 GTSNPN and CDR2 SVGIG (reference sequence). V was clipped by 4 bases and J by 3 bases, with 19 bases between them. There are 15 residues in the CDR3. As DNA, the CDR3 is TGTGCCTGGACCCCCTCGCCGACAGGAATCTACGAGCAGTACTTC. This encodes CAWTPSPTGIYEQYF.

The V call is TRBV5-1, the J call TRBJ1-1; TRBD1 matches 10 bases. J gave up 4 bases and V 4 bases, and 7 bases lay outside the gene matches. The CDR3 sequence is 15 residues long. CDR1 and CDR2 from the germline V gene are SGHRS and YFSETQ. The CDR3 loop is CASSPSTGGSTEAFF. The DNA for the CDR3 is TGCGCCAGCAGCCCATCGACAGGGGGCAGCACTGAAGCTTTCTTT.

This clone was found a few times. The chain uses TRBV27 and TRBJ2-3; D is uncertain. CDR1 MNHEY and CDR2 SMNVEV come from the germline V gene (reference sequence). The CDR3 has 13 amino acids. V shed 7 bases and J shed 2 bases, with 10 bases lying between them. The CDR3 nucleotides read TGTGCCAGCACCGACGCGGTCACAGATACGCAGTATTTT. It is translated as CASTDAVTDTQYF.

This clone was observed a few times. The V and J genes are TRBV7-8 and TRBJ1-1; D ambiguous. Germline CDR1 and CDR2: SGHVS and FQNEAQ. Trimming took 0 bases from V and 11 from J, leaving 19 bases between them. CDR3 length equals 15 residues. The CDR3 DNA sequence: TGTGCCAGCAGCTTAGCGATGGTCAGAAACCCCTCCGCTTTCTTT. Translation gives CASSLAMVRNPSAFF. The full variable domain, rest sourced from reference TRBV7-8 and TRBJ1-1, is GAGVSQSPRYKVAKRGQDVALRCDPISGHVSLFWYQQALGQGPEFLTYFQNEAQLDKSGLPSDRFFAERPEGSVSTLKIQRTQQEDSAVYLCASSLAMVRNPSAFFGQGTRLTVV.

The rearrangement uses TRBV19 and TRBJ2-2; D unclear. The CDR3 has 12 amino acids. Trimming stripped 5 bases from V and 8 bases from J, with 9 bases between. Germline assignment: CDR1 LNHDA and CDR2 SQIVND (reference sequence). The CDR3 reads CASSFLTGELFF. In DNA, the CDR3 is TGTGCCAGTAGTTTCCTCACAGGGGAGCTGTTTTTT.

This chain uses TRBV18 with TRBJ2-5; D gene uncertain. Trimming took 5 bases from V and 1 from J, leaving 17 bases between them. The CDR3 runs to 16 residues. Germline-derived CDR1 and CDR2 are KGHSH and LQKENI. The CDR3 is CASSFPGWQIQETQYF. The CDR3 nucleotides are TGTGCCAGCTCATTCCCCGGGTGGCAGATCCAAGAGACCCAGTACTTC. The whole variable domain, filled in from reference TRBV18 and TRBJ2-5, reads NAGVMQNPRHLVRRRGQEARLRCSPMKGHSHVYWYRQLPEEGLKFMVYLQKENIIDESGMPKERFSAEFPKEGPSILRIQQVVRGDSAAYFCASSFPGWQIQETQYFGPGTRLLVL.

This clone was counted at least ten times. This chain links TRBV5-1 with TRBJ1-4, with D tentatively TRBD1 (5 bases). Germline loops: CDR1 SGHRS, CDR2 YFSETQ. The CDR3 spans 16 residues. Trimming removed 4 bases from V and 5 bases from J, with 18 bases in between. CDR3 sequence: CASSPGGPGRNEKLFF. The CDR3 DNA sequence: TGCGCCAGCAGCCCGGGTGGGCCAGGGAGGAATGAAAAACTGTTTTTT. Combining the CDR3 with reference TRBV5-1 and TRBJ1-4 gives the whole variable domain KAGVTQTPRYLIKTRGQQVTLSCSPISGHRSVSWYQQTPGQGLQFLFEYFSETQRNKGNFPGRFSGRQFSNSRSEMNVSTLELGDSALYLCASSPGGPGRNEKLFFGSGTQLSVL.

The rearrangement uses TRBV6-5 and TRBJ1-3, with TRBD1 matching 9 bases. V lost 5 bases and J lost 8; bases outside the gene matches: 7. Germline CDR1 and CDR2: MNHEY and SVGAGI. This CDR3 is built from 14 residues. In DNA form, the CDR3 reads TGTGCCAGCAGTACCGAGGGACAGGGTCACACCATATATTTT. The encoded protein is CASSTEGQGHTIYF.

A single count supports this clone. The rearrangement joins TRBV29-1 to TRBJ2-1; 9 positions agree with TRBD1. In germline, CDR1 is SQVTM, CDR2 ANQGSEA. This CDR3 spans 13 amino acids. J lost 8 bases, V lost 3 bases, and 5 bases had no gene match. CDR3 protein: CSVDGQGRDEQFF. CDR3 sequence (DNA): TGCAGCGTTGATGGACAGGGGCGCGATGAGCAGTTCTTC.

This clone was counted a few times. Germline is not matched at one junction end, which may reflect a read error. V and J are TRBV7-2 and TRBJ1-2; 8 nucleotides align to TRBD1. The germline V gene encodes CDR1 SGHTA and CDR2 FQGNSA. The CDR3 sequence is 17 residues long. The CDR3 DNA follows: TGTGCCAGCAGCGTAGCGGGGACAGGAAGGAGAGGCTTGGGCTACACCTTC. It yields the protein CASSVAGTGRRGLGYTF.

The rearrangement links TRBV7-7 to TRBJ2-2; TRBD1 is a possible D gene (5 bases). This CDR3 has 13 residues. Trimming left V 5 bases short and J 6 bases short, with 10 bases between. Per germline, CDR1 SSHAT and CDR2 FNYEAQ (reference sequence). This CDR3 reads CASSSREAGELFF. In DNA form, the CDR3 reads TGTGCCAGCAGCAGCAGGGAAGCCGGGGAGCTGTTTTTT.

The chain joins TRBV7-6 to TRBJ2-5; 7 nucleotides agree with TRBD2. The germline V gene encodes CDR1 SGHVS and CDR2 FNYEAQ. Trimming at V came to 1 base and at J to 4 bases, leaving 3 bases not matched to a gene. The CDR3 has 14 residues. CDR3 DNA: TGTGCCAGCAGCTTAGTGTCGGGAGGAGAGACCCAGTACTTC. Its translation is CASSLVSGGETQYF.

V usage is TRBV18 and J usage is TRBJ1-1; a weak D match, TRBD1 (6 bases). The germline V gene encodes CDR1 KGHSH and CDR2 LQKENI. The V end lost 2 bases, the J end lost 1 base, and 11 bases lay between the germline ends. The CDR3 consists of 15 residues. In DNA form, the CDR3 reads TGTGCCAGCTCACCAACGGCAGGGGAGAACACTGAAGCTTTCTTT. Protein product: CASSPTAGENTEAFF. Together with reference TRBV18 and TRBJ1-1, the CDR3 gives the full variable domain: NAGVMQNPRHLVRRRGQEARLRCSPMKGHSHVYWYRQLPEEGLKFMVYLQKENIIDESGMPKERFSAEFPKEGPSILRIQQVVRGDSAAYFCASSPTAGENTEAFFGQGTRLTVV.

The V and J genes are TRBV6-1 and TRBJ1-5; no definite D call. The CDR3 spans 14 residues. The V gene lost 0 bases and the J gene lost 4 bases, with 7 bases spanning the gap. Germline values: CDR1 MNHNS, CDR2 SASEGT. This chain's CDR3 is CASSEAWRNQPQHF. The CDR3 region has the DNA TGTGCCAGCAGTGAAGCCTGGAGGAATCAGCCCCAGCATTTT.

This sequence joins TRBV10-3 and TRBJ2-7; TRBD1 is a possible D gene (6 bases). Per the germline V gene, CDR1 is ENHRY and CDR2 is SYGVKD. V gave up 2 bases and J gave up 6 bases, with 14 bases separating them. The CDR3 loop spans 14 amino acids. The CDR3 DNA follows: TGTGCCATCAGTGAGACGACAGGTTTGGGCGAGCAGTACTTC. Protein sequence: CAISETTGLGEQYF.

The V and J genes are TRBV2 and TRBJ2-2, with 7 bases aligning to TRBD2. CDR1 and CDR2 (germline): SNHLY, FYNNEI. This CDR3 is built from 14 residues. V shed 5 bases, J shed 2 bases, and the junction held 2 bases outside the gene matches. Here the CDR3 reads CASSSGANTGELFF. The CDR3 nucleotides are TGTGCCAGCAGTAGCGGGGCCAACACCGGGGAGCTGTTTTTT.

The genes are TRBV18 and TRBJ1-5; D remains unclear. Germline CDR1 KGHSH, CDR2 LQKENI. The CDR3 sequence is 14 residues long. V dropped 2 bases and J dropped 3 bases, with 8 bases sitting between them. CDR3 DNA: TGTGCCAGCTCACCAGGGCACCTCAATCAGCCCCAGCATTTT. This translates into CASSPGHLNQPQHF.

V gene TRBV18 combines with J gene TRBJ2-3; D is undetermined. The CDR3 length is 13 residues. Trimming left V 3 bases short and J 0 bases short, with 4 bases between. Looked up from germline, CDR1 is KGHSH and CDR2 is LQKENI. In DNA, the CDR3 is TGTGCCAGCTCACCCTCAAGCACAGATACGCAGTATTTT. Translation gives CASSPSSTDTQYF.

The chain is built from TRBV18 and TRBJ2-7, with 10 bases aligning to TRBD1. V lost 3 bases, J lost 0 bases, and 5 bases stayed unmatched. There are 16 residues in the CDR3. Germline V lookup: CDR1 KGHSH, CDR2 LQKENI. This CDR3 is CASSPSRDRGSYEQYF. Here the CDR3 DNA reads TGTGCCAGCTCACCCTCCCGGGACAGGGGCTCCTACGAGCAGTACTTC.

The chain has TRBV5-1 and TRBJ1-6; TRBD1 matches at 8 bases. Germline V gives CDR1 SGHRS, CDR2 YFSETQ. Germline trimming cut 4 bases from V and 8 bases from J; bases unmatched to any gene: 8. The CDR3 sequence is 15 residues long. CDR3 in DNA: TGCGCCAGCAGCCAAGGACAGGGAAACGATTCACCCCTCCACTTT. Its translation: CASSQGQGNDSPLHF.

V usage is TRBV6-5 and J usage is TRBJ1-6; the D gene is possibly TRBD1 (6 bases). Trimming removed 10 bases from V and 10 bases from J, with 11 bases in between. The CDR3 has 11 amino acids. The germline CDR1 and CDR2 sequences are MNHEY and SVGAGI. The CDR3 spells CATRQVSPLHF. DNA for the CDR3: TGTGCCACAAGACAGGTCTCACCCCTCCACTTT.

The J gene is TRBJ2-2, the V gene TRBV6-6; maybe TRBD2 (8 bases). The germline V gene encodes CDR1 MNHNY and CDR2 SVGAGI (reference sequence). Trimming took 5 bases from V and 6 from J, leaving 16 bases between them. The length of the CDR3 is 15 residues. In nucleotides, the CDR3 is TGTGCCAGCAGTCCTCCGGGAGGGGGCCCCGGGGAGCTGTTTTTT. Its translation is CASSPPGGGPGELFF.

The chain carries TRBV28 and TRBJ1-3, with 9 bases lining up with TRBD1. This CDR3 has 16 amino acids. Germline V CDR1 and CDR2: MDHEN, SYDVKM. The V gene end was trimmed by 6 bases and the J gene end by 0 bases; junction bases not matched to a gene: 6. The CDR3 sequence is CASSPGQGISGNTIYF. CDR3 nucleotide sequence: TGTGCCAGCAGCCCGGGACAGGGAATCTCTGGAAACACCATATATTTT.

In its sample, this clone was seen a few times. The rearrangement links TRBV29-1 to TRBJ2-3; TRBD2 matches at 11 bases. The CDR3 sequence is 15 residues long. Germline lookup yields CDR1 SQVTM and CDR2 ANQGSEA. The junction had 3 bases not matched to a gene; V was cut back by 4 bases and J by 0 bases. The CDR3 protein is CSVGLAGFSTDTQYF. The CDR3 DNA sequence: TGCAGCGTTGGACTAGCGGGGTTTAGCACAGATACGCAGTATTTT.